These 22 T cell receptor beta chains came from one sample sequenced in a study of blood T cell repertoires in COVID-19. Data came from immunoSEQ multiplex PCR; TCRdb stores just in-frame clones and leaves some out. The sample has about 240,000 clones, around 85% seen once. Sequencing was done on a sample of peripheral blood. These receptors were taken from a woman older than 75 with acute or convalescent COVID-19.

The chain joins TRBV18 to TRBJ1-2, with 8 bases matching TRBD1. The germline V gene encodes CDR1 KGHSH and CDR2 LQKENI. CDR3 length equals 18 residues. V was clipped by 3 bases and J by 0 bases; unmatched bases: 12. The CDR3 nucleotides are TGTGCCAGCTCACCTTTCGACAGGGGTATTTCAGCTAACTATGGCTACACCTTC. It encodes CASSPFDRGISANYGYTF.

This chain links TRBV6-5 with TRBJ1-3, with TRBD1 matching over 7 bases. The CDR3 runs 15 residues. V was pared by 7 bases and J by 0 bases, with 6 bases of the junction left unmatched. Germline values: CDR1 MNHEY, CDR2 SVGAGI. The CDR3 DNA reads as TGTGCCAGCACCAGGGACAGCTCCTCTGGAAACACCATATATTTT. This translates into CASTRDSSSGNTIYF.

The chain carries TRBV12-5 and TRBJ2-7, with 7 bases fitting TRBD1. The trim removed 2 bases at V and 5 bases at J, leaving 9 bases unmatched. The CDR3 is 15 residues long. Germline V gene sequence: CDR1 LGHNT, CDR2 FRNRAP. This CDR3 is CASGLIFGQANEQYF. CDR3 nucleotide sequence: TGTGCTAGTGGTTTGATCTTCGGACAGGCCAACGAGCAGTACTTC. The complete variable domain, with remaining parts taken from reference TRBV12-5 and TRBJ2-7, reads DARVTQTPRHKVTEMGQEVTMRCQPILGHNTVFWYRQTMMQGLELLAYFRNRAPLDDSGMPKDRFSAEMPDATLATLKIQPSEPRDSAVYFCASGLIFGQANEQYFGPGTRLTVT.

The chain employs TRBV9 and TRBJ2-2; D unclear. Germline V gives CDR1 SGDLS, CDR2 YYNGEE. The CDR3 contains 13 residues. Deletions cut 5 bases from V and 3 bases from J, with 8 bases between. CDR3 protein: CASRLLDTGELFF. CDR3 coding DNA: TGTGCCAGCAGGCTTTTAGACACCGGGGAGCTGTTTTTT.

In this sample, this clone turned up once. This chain uses TRBV7-9 with TRBJ1-3; D not certain. CDR1 SEHNR and CDR2 FQNEAQ come from the germline V gene (reference sequence). CDR3 length equals 15 residues. The ends were cut back, 5 bases at V and 1 base at J, with 12 bases in the middle. The DNA for the CDR3 is TGTGCCAGCAGCCCACATGGCCAATCTGGAAACACCATATATTTT. The encoded protein is CASSPHGQSGNTIYF.

Worth noting for this clone: This specimen includes other DNA sequences encoding the same CDR3. The chain is built from TRBV19 and TRBJ2-7, with 8 bases identical to TRBD1. The V segment lost 2 bases and the J segment 2 bases; nucleotides outside the gene matches: 2. The germline gives CDR1 LNHDA, CDR2 SQIVND (reference sequence). CDR3 length: 14 residues. In DNA form, the CDR3 reads TGTGCCAGTAGTATAACAGGGGGTACCTACGAGCAGTACTTC. It yields the protein CASSITGGTYEQYF.

J is TRBJ1-4 and V is TRBV6-5, with TRBD1 matching over 9 bases. Trimming took 7 bases from V and 8 from J; bases not matched to a gene: 11. The CDR3 is made up of 15 amino acids. The germline V gene encodes CDR1 MNHEY and CDR2 SVGAGI. For the CDR3, the DNA is TGTGCCAGCACGAGGGCCGGGACAGGGAGGGAAAAACTGTTTTTT. Encoded protein: CASTRAGTGREKLFF.

The chain recombines TRBV3-1 (or the pseudogene TRBV3-2) with TRBJ2-1, with 8 bases matching TRBD2. There are 15 residues in the CDR3. From germline, CDR1 is LGHDT and CDR2 YNNKEL (reference sequence). The V segment lost 3 bases and the J segment 4 bases; nucleotides outside the gene matches: 5. CDR3 protein: CASSQTGGQYNEQFF. CDR3 sequence (DNA): TGTGCCAGCAGCCAGACGGGGGGGCAATACAATGAGCAGTTCTTC.

The chain links TRBV3-1 (or the pseudogene TRBV3-2) to TRBJ2-3; TRBD1 is a possible D gene (5 bases). Trimming cost V 4 bases and J 2 bases, with 13 bases left between them. This CDR3 is built from 15 residues. In germline, CDR1 is LGHDT, CDR2 YNNKEL (reference sequence). The DNA of the CDR3 is TGTGCCAGCAGCCTCTACAGGACGTTCACAGATACGCAGTATTTT. Amino acid sequence: CASSLYRTFTDTQYF.

This clone was seen only a few times. The chain is built from TRBV6-6 and TRBJ1-5; TRBD1 is a possible D gene (5 bases). The length of the CDR3 is 13 residues. The V gene lost 6 bases and the J gene lost 7 bases, with 13 bases spanning the gap. Germline V lookup: CDR1 MNHNY, CDR2 SVGAGI (reference sequence). The CDR3 bases are TGTGCCAGCAGCCTCGGGACTCTGCAGCCCCAGCATTTT. Translating gives CASSLGTLQPQHF.

The rearrangement uses TRBV6-5 and TRBJ2-6, with 8 bases matching TRBD1. In germline, CDR1 is MNHEY, CDR2 SVGAGI. V shed 5 bases, J shed 4 bases, and the junction held 4 bases outside the gene matches. This CDR3 is built from 15 residues. Written as DNA, the CDR3 is TGTGCCAGCAGTCGACAGGGGACCGGGGCCAACGTCCTGACTTTC. Its protein product is CASSRQGTGANVLTF.

The chain has TRBV7-8 and TRBJ1-1; unclear D gene. Trimming pared 1 base from V and 7 bases from J, leaving 10 bases between. There are 13 residues in the CDR3. CDR1 and CDR2 (germline): SGHVS, FQNEAQ. The CDR3: CASSLVGVGEAFF. The DNA for the CDR3 is TGTGCCAGCAGCTTAGTCGGGGTGGGTGAAGCTTTCTTT.

The chain couples TRBV4-1 to TRBJ1-1; TRBD1 might be the D (5 bases). Germline values: CDR1 MGHRA, CDR2 YSYEKL. V gave up 0 bases and J gave up 1 base, with 9 bases separating them. The CDR3 length is 15 residues. CDR3 sequence: CASSQDPGRNTEAFF. The CDR3 nucleotides are TGCGCCAGCAGCCAAGATCCAGGGCGGAACACTGAAGCTTTCTTT.

V gene TRBV7-2 combines with J gene TRBJ1-1; 7 bases map to TRBD1. Looked up from germline, CDR1 is SGHTA and CDR2 is FQGNSA. The CDR3 has 14 amino acids. Trimming removed 6 bases from V and 0 bases from J; junction bases left unmatched: 4. The CDR3 loop is CASRTGTVNTEAFF. In DNA form, the CDR3 reads TGTGCCAGCAGAACCGGGACAGTGAACACTGAAGCTTTCTTT. The entire variable domain, with the rest obtained from reference TRBV7-2 and TRBJ1-1, is as follows: GAGVSQSPSNKVTEKGKDVELRCDPISGHTALYWYRQSLGQGLEFLIYFQGNSAPDKSGLPSDRFSAERTGGSVSTLTIQRTQQEDSAVYLCASRTGTVNTEAFFGQGTRLTVV.

V gene TRBV5-6 combines with J gene TRBJ1-3, with 7 bases fitting TRBD1. This CDR3 contains 14 residues. V was clipped by 4 bases and J by 3 bases; unmatched bases: 4. Germline values: CDR1 SGHDT, CDR2 YYEEEE. In DNA, the CDR3 is TGTGCCAGCAGCCAACGGGACAGTGGAAACACCATATATTTT. Amino acid sequence: CASSQRDSGNTIYF.

This clone was detected once. V and J are TRBV7-9 and TRBJ1-4; a possible D gene is TRBD1 (6 bases). Germline CDR1 and CDR2: SEHNR and FQNEAQ (reference sequence). Between the trimmed V and J ends, which lost 5 bases and 8 bases, there was a span of 12 bases. CDR3 length: 13 amino acids. The CDR3 bases are TGTGCCAGCAGCCCAGGACAGAGCGAAAAACTGTTTTTT. This gives the protein CASSPGQSEKLFF. The full variable domain, rest sourced from reference TRBV7-9 and TRBJ1-4, is DTGVSQNPRHKITKRGQNVTFRCDPISEHNRLYWYRQTLGQGPEFLTYFQNEAQLEKSRLLSDRFSAERPKGSFSTLEIQRTEQGDSAMYLCASSPGQSEKLFFGSGTQLSVL.

The chain couples TRBV5-1 to TRBJ2-5; 9 bases map to TRBD1. Unmatched junction bases numbered 5, after V lost 4 bases and J lost 1 base. The CDR3 has 15 amino acids. The germline V gene encodes CDR1 SGHRS and CDR2 YFSETQ. CDR3: CASSTTTGGQETQYF. CDR3 in DNA: TGCGCCAGCAGCACAACGACAGGGGGCCAAGAGACCCAGTACTTC.

This clone was detected once. The gene calls are TRBV5-6 and TRBJ2-7; D gene unclear. Germline CDR1 and CDR2: SGHDT and YYEEEE. Trimming cost V 0 bases and J 1 base, with 14 bases left between them. The CDR3 loop spans 16 amino acids. This CDR3 reads CASSLAWASRSYEQYF. The CDR3 DNA is TGTGCCAGCAGCTTGGCGTGGGCCTCTCGGTCCTACGAGCAGTACTTC.

This clone was detected once. V and J are TRBV2 and TRBJ2-2; a weak D match, TRBD1 (6 bases). Trimming took 10 bases from V and 5 from J, leaving 14 bases between them. The CDR3 runs 13 residues. Germline values: CDR1 SNHLY, CDR2 FYNNEI. The CDR3 reads CAIRTEVTGELFF. CDR3 bases: TGTGCCATACGGACAGAAGTTACCGGGGAGCTGTTTTTT. The complete variable domain, with remaining parts taken from reference TRBV2 and TRBJ2-2, reads EPEVTQTPSHQVTQMGQEVILRCVPISNHLYFYWYRQILGQKVEFLVSFYNNEISEKSEIFDDQFSVERPDGSNFTLKIRSTKLEDSAMYFCAIRTEVTGELFFGEGSRLTVL.

This clone was observed a few times. The chain links TRBV27 to TRBJ1-3, with D uncertain. Trimming stripped 5 bases from V and 4 bases from J, with 12 bases between. This CDR3 comprises 14 residues. Germline loops: CDR1 MNHEY, CDR2 SMNVEV (reference sequence). CDR3: CASSAYPAGNTIYF. The CDR3 bases are TGTGCCAGCAGTGCCTACCCTGCGGGAAACACCATATATTTT.

This sequence joins TRBV6-5 and TRBJ1-2, with 11 nucleotides matching TRBD1. CDR3 size: 15 residues. CDR1 is MNHEY, CDR2 SVGAGI, per germline. Trimming removed 4 bases from V and 7 bases from J; junction bases left unmatched: 8. The CDR3 coding sequence is TGTGCCAGCAGTTCCCTCGGACAGGGGGCTGGTGGCTACACCTTC. This gives the protein CASSSLGQGAGGYTF.

The chain couples TRBV28 to TRBJ2-5, with a possible D match to TRBD1 (6 bases). V lost 5 bases to trimming and J lost 2 bases, with 12 bases between them. The length of the CDR3 is 14 residues. Germline values: CDR1 MDHEN, CDR2 SYDVKM. Written as DNA, the CDR3 is TGTGCCAGCAGTCAGACAGGCATACAAGAGACCCAGTACTTC. It encodes CASSQTGIQETQYF.